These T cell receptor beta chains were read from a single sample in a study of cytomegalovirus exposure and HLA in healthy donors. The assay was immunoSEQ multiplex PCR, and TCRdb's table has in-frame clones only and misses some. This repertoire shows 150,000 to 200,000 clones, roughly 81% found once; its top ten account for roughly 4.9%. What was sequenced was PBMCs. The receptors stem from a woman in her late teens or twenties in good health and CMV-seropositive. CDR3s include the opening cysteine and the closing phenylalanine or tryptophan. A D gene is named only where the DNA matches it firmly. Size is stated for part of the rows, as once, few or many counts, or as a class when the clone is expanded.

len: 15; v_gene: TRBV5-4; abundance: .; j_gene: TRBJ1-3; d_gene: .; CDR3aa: CASSFTGYSGNTIYF; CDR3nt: TGTGCCAGCAGCTTTACAGGTTACTCTGGAAACACCATATATTTT
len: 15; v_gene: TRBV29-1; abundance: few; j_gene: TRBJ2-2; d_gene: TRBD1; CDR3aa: CSVERITGVGGELFF; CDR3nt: TGCAGCGTCGAACGAATAACAGGGGTTGGCGGGGAGCTGTTTTTT
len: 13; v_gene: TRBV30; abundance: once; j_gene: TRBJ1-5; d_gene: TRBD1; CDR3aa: CAWSGDRDQPQHF; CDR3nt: TGTGCCTGGAGTGGGGACAGGGATCAGCCCCAGCATTTT
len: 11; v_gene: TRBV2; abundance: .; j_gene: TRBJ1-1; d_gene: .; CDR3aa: CASSVYGEAFF; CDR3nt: TGTGCCAGCAGTGTTTACGGAGAGGCTTTCTTT
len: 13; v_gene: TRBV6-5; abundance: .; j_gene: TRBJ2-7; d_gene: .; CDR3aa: CASRGGLSYEQYF; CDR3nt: TGTGCCAGCAGGGGGGGGCTGTCCTACGAGCAGTACTTC
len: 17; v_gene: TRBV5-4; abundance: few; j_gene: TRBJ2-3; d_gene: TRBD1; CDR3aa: CASSLDGTGGAADTQYF; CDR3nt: TGTGCCAGCAGCTTGGATGGGACAGGGGGCGCGGCAGATACGCAGTATTTT
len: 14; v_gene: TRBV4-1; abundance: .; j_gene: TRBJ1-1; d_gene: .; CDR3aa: CASSQDLSGTEAFF; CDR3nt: TGCGCCAGCAGCCAAGATCTGTCGGGTACTGAAGCTTTCTTT
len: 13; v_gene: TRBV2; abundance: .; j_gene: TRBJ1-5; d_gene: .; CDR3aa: CASTDPGNQPQHF; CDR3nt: TGTGCCAGCACCGATCCGGGCAATCAGCCCCAGCATTTT
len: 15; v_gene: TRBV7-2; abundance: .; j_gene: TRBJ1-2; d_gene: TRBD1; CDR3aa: CASSLTGMRTGQLFF; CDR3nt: TGTGCCAGCAGCTTAACGGGGATGCGGACAGGGCAACTCTTCTTC
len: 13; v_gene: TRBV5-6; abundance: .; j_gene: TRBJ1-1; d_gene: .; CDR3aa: CASSFDRSAEAFF; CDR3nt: TGTGCCAGCAGCTTTGACAGGTCGGCTGAAGCTTTCTTT
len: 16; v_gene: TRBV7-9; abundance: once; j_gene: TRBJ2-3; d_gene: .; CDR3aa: CASSLEGGTLTDTQYF; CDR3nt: TGTGCCAGCAGCTTAGAGGGGGGGACCCTCACAGATACGCAGTATTTT
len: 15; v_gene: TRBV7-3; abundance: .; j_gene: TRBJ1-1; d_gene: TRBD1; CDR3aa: CASSLMGQQNTEAFF; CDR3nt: TGTGCCAGCAGCTTAATGGGACAGCAGAACACTGAAGCTTTCTTT
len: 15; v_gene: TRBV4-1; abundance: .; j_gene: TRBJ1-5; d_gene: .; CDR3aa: CASSQVGGFNQPQHF; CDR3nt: TGCGCCAGCAGCCAAGTAGGGGGTTTTAATCAGCCCCAGCATTTT
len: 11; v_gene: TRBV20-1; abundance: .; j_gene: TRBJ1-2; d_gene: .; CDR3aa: CSAYQGGGYTF; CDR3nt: TGCAGTGCTTACCAGGGAGGAGGCTACACCTTC
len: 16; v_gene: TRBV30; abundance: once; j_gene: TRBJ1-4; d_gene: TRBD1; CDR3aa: CAWSEDRGPINEKLFF; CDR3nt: TGTGCCTGGAGCGAGGACAGGGGGCCGATTAATGAAAAACTGTTTTTT
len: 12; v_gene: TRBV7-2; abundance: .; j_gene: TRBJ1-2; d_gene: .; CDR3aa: CASSLADSGYTF; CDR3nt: TGTGCCAGCAGCTTGGCCGATTCTGGCTACACCTTC
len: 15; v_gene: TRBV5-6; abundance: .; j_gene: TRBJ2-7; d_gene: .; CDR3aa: CASSIRGGAAYEQYF; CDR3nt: TGTGCCAGCAGTATTAGGGGGGGGGCGGCGTACGAGCAGTACTTC
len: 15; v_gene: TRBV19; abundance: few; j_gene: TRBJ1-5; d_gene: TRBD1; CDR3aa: CASSSTGSSGQPQHF; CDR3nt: TGTGCCAGTAGTTCGACAGGGAGCTCGGGTCAGCCCCAGCATTTT
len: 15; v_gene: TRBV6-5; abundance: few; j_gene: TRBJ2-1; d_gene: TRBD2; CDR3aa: CASSRLAGGYNEQFF; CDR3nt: TGTGCCAGCAGTCGACTAGCGGGGGGGTACAATGAGCAGTTCTTC
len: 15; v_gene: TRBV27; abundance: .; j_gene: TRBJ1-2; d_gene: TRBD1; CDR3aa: CASRPDRGHHYGYTF; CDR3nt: TGTGCCAGCAGGCCGGACAGGGGGCATCACTATGGCTACACCTTC
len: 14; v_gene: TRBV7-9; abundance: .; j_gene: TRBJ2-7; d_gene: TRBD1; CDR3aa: CASSLQDRIYEQYF; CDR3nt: TGTGCCAGCAGCTTACAGGACAGGATCTACGAGCAGTACTTC
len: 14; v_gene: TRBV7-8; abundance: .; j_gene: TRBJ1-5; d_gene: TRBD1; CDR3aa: CASSFQGAGQPQHF; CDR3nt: TGTGCCAGCAGCTTCCAGGGGGCAGGCCAGCCCCAGCATTTT
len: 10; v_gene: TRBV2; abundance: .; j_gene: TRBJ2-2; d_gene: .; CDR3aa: CASGAGELFF; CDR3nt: TGTGCCAGCGGAGCCGGGGAGCTGTTTTTT
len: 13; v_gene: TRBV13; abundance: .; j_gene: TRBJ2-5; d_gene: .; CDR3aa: CASSLGYEETQYF; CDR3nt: TGTGCCAGCAGCTTAGGGTATGAAGAGACCCAGTACTTC
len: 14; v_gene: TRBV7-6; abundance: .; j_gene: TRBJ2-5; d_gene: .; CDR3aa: CASSFGTSGETQYF; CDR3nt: TGTGCCAGCAGCTTCGGGACATCCGGGGAGACCCAGTACTTC
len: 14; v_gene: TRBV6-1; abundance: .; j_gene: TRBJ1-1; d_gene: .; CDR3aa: CASTPTRLNTEAFF; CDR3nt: TGTGCCAGCACGCCCACACGATTGAACACTGAAGCTTTCTTT
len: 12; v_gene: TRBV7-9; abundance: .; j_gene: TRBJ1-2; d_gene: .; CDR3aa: CASSLDSNGYTF; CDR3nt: TGTGCCAGCAGCTTAGACAGTAATGGCTACACCTTC
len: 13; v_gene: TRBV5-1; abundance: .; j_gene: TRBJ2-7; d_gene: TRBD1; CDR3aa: CASSWGQTYEQYF; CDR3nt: TGCGCCAGCAGCTGGGGACAGACCTACGAGCAGTACTTC
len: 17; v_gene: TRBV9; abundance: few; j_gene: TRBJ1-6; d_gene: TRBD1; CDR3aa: CASRRGQGILSNSPLHF; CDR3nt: TGTGCCTCCAGAAGGGGACAGGGGATTTTAAGTAATTCACCCCTCCACTTT
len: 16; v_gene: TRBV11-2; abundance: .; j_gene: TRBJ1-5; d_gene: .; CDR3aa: CASSLGTGSDYQPQHF; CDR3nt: TGTGCCAGCAGCTTAGGCACAGGCTCCGATTATCAGCCCCAGCATTTT
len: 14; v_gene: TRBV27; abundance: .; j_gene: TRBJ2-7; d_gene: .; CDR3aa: CASSRGTAIYEQYF; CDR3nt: TGTGCCAGCAGCAGGGGGACTGCTATCTACGAGCAGTACTTC
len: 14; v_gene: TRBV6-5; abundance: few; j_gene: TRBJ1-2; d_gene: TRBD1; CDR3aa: CASRFGTANYGYTF; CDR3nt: TGTGCCAGCAGATTCGGGACAGCGAACTATGGCTACACCTTC
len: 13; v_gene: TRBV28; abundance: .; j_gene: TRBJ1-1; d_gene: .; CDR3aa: CASIVDKSTEAFF; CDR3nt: TGTGCCAGCATTGTAGATAAGAGCACTGAAGCTTTCTTT
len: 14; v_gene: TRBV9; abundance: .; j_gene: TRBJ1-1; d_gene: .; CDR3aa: CASSGPAGGTEAFF; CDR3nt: TGTGCCAGCAGCGGACCCGCTGGCGGCACTGAAGCTTTCTTT
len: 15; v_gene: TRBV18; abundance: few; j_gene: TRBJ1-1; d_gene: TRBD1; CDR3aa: CASSPTTGDGTEAFF; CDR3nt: TGTGCCAGCTCACCAACAACAGGGGATGGGACTGAAGCTTTCTTT
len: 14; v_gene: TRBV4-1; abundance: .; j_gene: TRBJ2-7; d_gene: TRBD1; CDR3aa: CASSHTQGVYEQYF; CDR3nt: TGCGCCAGCAGCCACACTCAGGGGGTCTACGAGCAGTACTTC
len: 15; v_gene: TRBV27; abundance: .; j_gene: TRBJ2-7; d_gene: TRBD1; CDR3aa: CASSYVGTGTYEQYF; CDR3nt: TGTGCCAGCAGTTATGTCGGGACAGGTACCTACGAGCAGTACTTC
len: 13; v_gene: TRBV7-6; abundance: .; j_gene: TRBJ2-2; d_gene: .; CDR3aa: CASSPGMGGELFF; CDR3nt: TGTGCCAGCAGCCCCGGGATGGGCGGGGAGCTGTTTTTT
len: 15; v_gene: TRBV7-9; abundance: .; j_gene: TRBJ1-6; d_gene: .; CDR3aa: CASSLTGDYNSPLHF; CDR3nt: TGTGCCAGCAGTTTAACAGGCGACTATAATTCACCCCTCCACTTT
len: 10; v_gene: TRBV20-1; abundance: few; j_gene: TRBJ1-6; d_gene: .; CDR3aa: CSAVLSPLHF; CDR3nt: TGCAGTGCTGTCCTTTCACCCCTCCACTTT
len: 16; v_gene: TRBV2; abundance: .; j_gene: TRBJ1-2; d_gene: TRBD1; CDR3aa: CASRETSIGGSYGYTF; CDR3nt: TGTGCCAGCAGAGAAACATCCATAGGGGGCAGCTATGGCTACACCTTC
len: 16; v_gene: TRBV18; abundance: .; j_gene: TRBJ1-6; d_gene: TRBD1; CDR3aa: CASSPQGASYNSPLHF; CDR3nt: TGTGCCAGCTCACCGCAGGGGGCAAGCTATAATTCACCCCTCCACTTT
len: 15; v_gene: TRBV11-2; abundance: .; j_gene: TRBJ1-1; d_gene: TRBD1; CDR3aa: CASSSRTGMNTEAFF; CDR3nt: TGTGCCAGCAGCTCTCGGACAGGGATGAACACTGAAGCTTTCTTT
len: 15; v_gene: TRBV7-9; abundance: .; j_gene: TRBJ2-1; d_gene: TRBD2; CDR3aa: CASSPQRGGYNEQFF; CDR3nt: TGTGCCAGCAGCCCGCAGCGGGGGGGCTACAATGAGCAGTTCTTC
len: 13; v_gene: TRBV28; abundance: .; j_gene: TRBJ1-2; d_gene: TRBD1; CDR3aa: CASTATGLGGYTF; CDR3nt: TGTGCCAGCACCGCGACAGGGTTGGGTGGCTACACCTTC
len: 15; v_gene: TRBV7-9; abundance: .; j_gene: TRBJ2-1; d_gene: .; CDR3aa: CASRSRVSSYNEQFF; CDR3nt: TGTGCCAGCAGGTCCAGGGTGAGCTCCTACAATGAGCAGTTCTTC
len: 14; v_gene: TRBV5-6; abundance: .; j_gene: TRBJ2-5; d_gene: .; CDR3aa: CASSADRSGETQYF; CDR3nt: TGTGCCAGCAGCGCAGACAGGTCCGGAGAGACCCAGTACTTC
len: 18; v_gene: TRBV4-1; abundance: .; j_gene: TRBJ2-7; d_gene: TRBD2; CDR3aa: CASSQGTSGGVLSYEQYF; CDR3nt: TGCGCCAGCAGCCAAGGGACTAGCGGGGGAGTTTTGTCCTACGAGCAGTACTTC